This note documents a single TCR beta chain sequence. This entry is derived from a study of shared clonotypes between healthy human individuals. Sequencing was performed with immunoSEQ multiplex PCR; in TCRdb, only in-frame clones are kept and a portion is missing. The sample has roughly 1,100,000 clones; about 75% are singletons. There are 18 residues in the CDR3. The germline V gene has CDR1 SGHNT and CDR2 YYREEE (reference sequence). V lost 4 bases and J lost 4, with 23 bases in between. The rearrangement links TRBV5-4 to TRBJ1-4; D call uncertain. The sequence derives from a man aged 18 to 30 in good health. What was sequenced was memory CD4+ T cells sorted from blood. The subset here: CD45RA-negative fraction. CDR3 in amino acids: CASSPGGSKLDLNEKLFF. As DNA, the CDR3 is TGTGCCAGCAGCCCAGGAGGCAGCAAACTTGACCTTAATGAAAAACTGTTTTTT. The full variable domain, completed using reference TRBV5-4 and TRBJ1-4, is ETGVTQSPTHLIKTRGQQVTLRCSSQSGHNTVSWYQQALGQGPQFIFQYYREEENGRGNFPPRFSGLQFPNYSSELNVNALELDDSALYLCASSPGGSKLDLNEKLFFGSGTQLSVL.